These 2 T cell receptor beta chains were sequenced from one sample in a study of T cell changes during pregnancy in multiple sclerosis. This table comes from immunoSEQ multiplex PCR, and its TCRdb copy is limited to in-frame clones, with some not included. Counted here are around 52,000 clones, 92% occurring once; the ten biggest clones make up just under 0.2%. Sample: CD4+ T cells from peripheral blood mononuclear cells, taken in the second trimester of pregnancy. The receptors come from a female donor with multiple sclerosis, enrolled in a pregnancy study.

The chain uses TRBV9 and TRBJ2-2; D is unclear. The germline V gene encodes CDR1 SGDLS and CDR2 YYNGEE. V gave up 0 bases and J gave up 7 bases, with 4 bases separating them. This CDR3 region has 12 residues. This CDR3 reads CASSVDSGELFF. Here the CDR3 DNA reads TGTGCCAGCAGCGTAGATAGCGGGGAGCTGTTTTTT.

V gene TRBV28 combines with J gene TRBJ2-1; 10 bases are a match to TRBD2. There are 15 residues in the CDR3. V was pared by 6 bases and J by 3 bases, with 5 bases of the junction left unmatched. Looked up from germline, CDR1 is MDHEN and CDR2 is SYDVKM. In nucleotides, the CDR3 is TGTGCCAGCAGACTAGCGGGGACATACTACAATGAGCAGTTCTTC. It specifies CASRLAGTYYNEQFF. Full variable domain (missing parts from reference TRBV28 and TRBJ2-1): DVKVTQSSRYLVKRTGEKVFLECVQDMDHENMFWYRQDPGLGLRLIYFSYDVKMKEKGDIPEGYSVSREKKERFSLILESASTNQTSMYLCASRLAGTYYNEQFFGPGTRLTVL.